This is a list of T cell receptor beta chains from one sample in a study of shared clonotypes between healthy human individuals. Clones were sequenced by immunoSEQ multiplex PCR, and TCRdb holds only the in-frame ones, with some missing. The sample consists of 2,500,000 or so clones, around nine tenths of them appearing once. Source material: naive CD4+ T cells sorted from blood. Every receptor here comes from a man younger than 35 in good health. Both conserved end residues are part of each CDR3. A D gene is named only where the DNA matches it firmly. The size field is filled for only some rows; it gives once, few, many or a size class.

V gene	D gene	clone size	CDR3 length	J gene	CDR3 protein	CDR3 DNA
TRBV27	TRBD2	-	15	TRBJ2-7	CASSLVLAGVGEQYF	TGTGCCAGCAGTTTAGTTCTAGCGGGAGTCGGCGAGCAGTACTTC
TRBV2	-	-	15	TRBJ1-1	CASSPQRAPNTEAFF	TGTGCCAGCAGTCCGCAGCGGGCCCCGAACACTGAAGCTTTCTTT
TRBV4-1	-	-	16	TRBJ1-3	CASSPEGGLSGNTIYF	TGCGCCAGCAGCCCCGAGGGGGGGCTCTCTGGAAACACCATATATTTT
TRBV28	-	-	16	TRBJ1-5	CASSSPFGIGNQPQHF	TGTGCCAGCAGCTCGCCCTTTGGTATTGGCAATCAGCCCCAGCATTTT
TRBV6-5	-	-	15	TRBJ1-1	CASSPLGGMNTEAFF	TGTGCCAGCAGCCCCTTAGGAGGGATGAACACTGAAGCTTTCTTT
TRBV9	TRBD2	-	16	TRBJ2-5	CASSGGTSGRGETQYF	TGTGCCAGCAGCGGAGGGACTAGCGGGAGGGGCGAGACCCAGTACTTC
TRBV27	TRBD1	-	15	TRBJ1-6	CATRWTGGVRSPLHF	TGTGCCACCCGATGGACAGGGGGCGTTCGGTCACCCCTCCACTTT
TRBV6-1	TRBD1	-	14	TRBJ1-5	CASRGDRPVEPQHF	TGTGCCAGCAGGGGGGACAGACCGGTGGAGCCCCAGCATTTT
TRBV6-5	TRBD2	-	15	TRBJ2-3	CASSRLAGSTDTQYF	TGTGCCAGCAGCCGACTAGCGGGGAGCACAGATACGCAGTATTTT
TRBV5-1	-	-	15	TRBJ1-1	CASSPWDTLNTEAFF	TGCGCCAGCAGCCCCTGGGACACCCTGAACACTGAAGCTTTCTTT
TRBV7-2	-	-	15	TRBJ2-3	CASSFPAGSTDTQYF	TGTGCCAGCAGCTTCCCGGCGGGATCCACAGATACGCAGTATTTT
TRBV7-2	-	-	16	TRBJ2-4	CASSLAPRLGKNIQYF	TGTGCCAGCAGCTTAGCGCCGAGGTTGGGCAAAAACATTCAGTACTTC
TRBV6-5	-	few	15	TRBJ1-2	CASSYDRRESHGYTF	TGTGCCAGCAGTTACGACAGGCGGGAAAGCCATGGCTACACCTTC
TRBV5-4	TRBD1	-	15	TRBJ2-7	CASSLRDRRADEQYF	TGTGCCAGCAGCTTGCGGGACAGACGTGCCGACGAGCAGTACTTC
TRBV4-1	TRBD1	-	15	TRBJ2-5	CASSQLGQGSETQYF	TGCGCTAGCAGCCAACTCGGACAGGGGTCAGAGACCCAGTACTTC
TRBV4-1	-	-	15	TRBJ2-4	CASSQEGAGGNIQYF	TGCGCCAGCAGCCAAGAAGGAGCTGGGGGAAACATTCAGTACTTC
TRBV10-3	TRBD1	-	12	TRBJ1-1	CAISDRGPEAFF	TGTGCCATCAGTGACAGGGGGCCTGAAGCTTTCTTT
TRBV25-1	TRBD2	-	16	TRBJ2-1	CASSASASGSYNEQFF	TGTGCCAGCAGCGCCTCTGCTAGCGGTTCCTACAATGAGCAGTTCTTC
TRBV2	TRBD2	-	14	TRBJ2-1	CASTTSGLYNEQFF	TGTGCCAGCACGACTAGCGGGTTATACAATGAGCAGTTCTTC
TRBV7-2	-	-	14	TRBJ2-7	CASSLVAAPYEQYF	TGTGCCAGCAGCCTTGTAGCGGCACCCTACGAGCAGTACTTC
TRBV4-1	-	-	13	TRBJ2-3	CASMGSPTDTQYF	TGCGCCTCTATGGGGAGTCCAACAGATACGCAGTATTTT
TRBV4-1	TRBD1	-	15	TRBJ2-7	CASSQGRGGNYEQYF	TGCGCCAGCAGCCAAGGAAGAGGGGGCAACTACGAGCAGTACTTC
TRBV27	TRBD2	-	16	TRBJ2-5	CASRRYLAGVIETQYF	TGTGCCAGCAGGCGCTATCTAGCGGGTGTAATAGAGACCCAGTACTTC
TRBV2	TRBD2	once	16	TRBJ2-3	CASSDGLAGYTDTQYF	TGTGCCAGCAGTGACGGACTAGCGGGGTACACAGATACGCAGTATTTT
TRBV4-3	-	-	15	TRBJ2-7	CASSQGLVSAYEQYF	TGCGCCAGCAGCCAAGGGTTGGTTAGCGCCTACGAGCAGTACTTC
TRBV30	-	-	14	TRBJ2-7	CAWRRGQNLYEQYF	TGTGCCTGGAGGCGGGGACAGAACTTATACGAGCAGTACTTC
TRBV2	-	-	16	TRBJ1-3	CASRPETSPPRNTIYF	TGTGCCAGCAGACCTGAGACAAGCCCCCCGAGGAACACCATATATTTT
TRBV5-1	-	once	14	TRBJ2-5	CASSSTRGGETQYF	TGCGCCAGCTCTTCTACCAGGGGAGGCGAGACCCAGTACTTC
TRBV6-4	-	once	12	TRBJ2-3	CASSLGEDTQYF	TGTGCCAGCAGTTTGGGGGAAGATACGCAGTATTTT
TRBV28	-	-	12	TRBJ1-2	CASSLTAAGYTF	TGTGCCAGCAGTTTAACCGCCGCAGGCTACACCTTC
TRBV6-5	-	-	14	TRBJ2-2	CASTRDGGTGELFF	TGTGCCAGCACCCGGGACGGCGGCACCGGGGAGCTGTTTTTT
TRBV5-1	TRBD2	-	14	TRBJ2-1	CASSLRGGYNEQFF	TGCGCCAGCAGTCTCCGGGGGGGCTACAATGAGCAGTTCTTC
TRBV27	TRBD2	-	15	TRBJ2-3	CASSFWTRTTDTQYF	TGTGCCAGCAGTTTTTGGACTAGGACCACAGATACGCAGTATTTT
TRBV4-1	-	-	16	TRBJ1-2	CASSPSGPPASYGYTF	TGCGCCAGCAGCCCGTCGGGACCGCCAGCTAGCTATGGCTACACCTTC
TRBV23-1	-	-	17	TRBJ1-2	CASSAGRGKCGDYGYTF	TGCGCCAGCAGTGCAGGGAGGGGGAAATGCGGAGACTATGGCTACACCTTC
TRBV5-4	TRBD1	-	15	TRBJ1-2	CASSFYDRENYGYTF	TGTGCCAGCAGCTTTTACGACAGGGAAAACTATGGCTACACCTTC
TRBV25-1	TRBD1	few	14	TRBJ1-1	CASRSGTANTEAFF	TGTGCCAGCAGATCTGGGACAGCGAACACTGAAGCTTTCTTT
TRBV5-1	-	-	12	TRBJ2-3	CASSLYLDTQYF	TGCGCCAGCAGCTTGTACTTAGATACGCAGTATTTT